Described below is a single T cell receptor beta chain sequence and its context. Profiled with immunoSEQ multiplex PCR; TCRdb holds only in-frame clones, not every one. The table shows some 51,000 clones, with 94% occurring only once. The CDR3 length is 13 residues. V was trimmed by 2 bases and J by 7 bases, leaving 9 bases between them. Germline-derived CDR1 and CDR2 are SGHVS and FNYEAQ. The data were taken from a study of T cell changes during pregnancy in multiple sclerosis. The sequencing used CD8+ T cells from peripheral blood mononuclear cells, collected in the first trimester of pregnancy. The chain couples TRBV7-6 to TRBJ2-1; weak D call: TRBD1 (6 bases). This TCR was recovered from a female donor with multiple sclerosis, enrolled in a pregnancy study. DNA for the CDR3: TGTGCCAGCAGCTTACTACAGGGTAATGAGCAGTTCTTC. Amino acid sequence: CASSLLQGNEQFF.